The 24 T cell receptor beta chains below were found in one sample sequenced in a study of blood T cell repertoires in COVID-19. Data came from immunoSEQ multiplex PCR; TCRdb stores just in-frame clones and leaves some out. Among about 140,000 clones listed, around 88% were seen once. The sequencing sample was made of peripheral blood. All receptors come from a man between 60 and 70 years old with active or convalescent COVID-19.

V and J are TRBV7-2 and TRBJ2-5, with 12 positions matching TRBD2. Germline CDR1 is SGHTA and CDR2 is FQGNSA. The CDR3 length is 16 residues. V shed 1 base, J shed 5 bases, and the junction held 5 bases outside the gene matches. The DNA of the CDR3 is TGTGCCAGCAGCTTAGTGGCTAGCGGGGGGGCGGAGACCCAGTACTTC. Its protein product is CASSLVASGGAETQYF. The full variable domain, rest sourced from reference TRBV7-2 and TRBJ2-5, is GAGVSQSPSNKVTEKGKDVELRCDPISGHTALYWYRQSLGQGLEFLIYFQGNSAPDKSGLPSDRFSAERTGGSVSTLTIQRTQQEDSAVYLCASSLVASGGAETQYFGPGTRLLVL.

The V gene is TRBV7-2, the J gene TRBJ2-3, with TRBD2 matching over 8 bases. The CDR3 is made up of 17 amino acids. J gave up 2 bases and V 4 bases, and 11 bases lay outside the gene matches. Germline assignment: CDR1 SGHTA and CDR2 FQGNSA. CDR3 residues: CASSSSLTSVPTDTQYF. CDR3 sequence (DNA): TGTGCCAGCAGCTCTTCACTGACTAGCGTACCCACAGATACGCAGTATTTT.

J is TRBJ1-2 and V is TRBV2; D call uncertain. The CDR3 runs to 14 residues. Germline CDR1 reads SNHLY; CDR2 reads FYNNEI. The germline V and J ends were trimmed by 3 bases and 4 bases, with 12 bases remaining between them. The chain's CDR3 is CASSEQQSSYGYTF. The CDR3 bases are TGTGCCAGCAGTGAGCAACAGTCCTCCTATGGCTACACCTTC.

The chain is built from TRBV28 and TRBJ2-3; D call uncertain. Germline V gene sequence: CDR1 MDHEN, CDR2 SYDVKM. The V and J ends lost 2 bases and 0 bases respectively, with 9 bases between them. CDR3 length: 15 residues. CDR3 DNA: TGTGCCAGCAGTTTAAGGCGGTCTAGCACAGATACGCAGTATTTT. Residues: CASSLRRSSTDTQYF.

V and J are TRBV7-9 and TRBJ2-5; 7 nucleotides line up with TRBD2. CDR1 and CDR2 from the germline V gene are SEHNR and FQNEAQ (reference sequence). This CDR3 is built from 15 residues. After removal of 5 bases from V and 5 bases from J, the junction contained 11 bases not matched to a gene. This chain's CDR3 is CASSPWRGRGETQYF. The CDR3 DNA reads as TGTGCCAGCAGCCCATGGCGGGGGAGAGGCGAGACCCAGTACTTC.

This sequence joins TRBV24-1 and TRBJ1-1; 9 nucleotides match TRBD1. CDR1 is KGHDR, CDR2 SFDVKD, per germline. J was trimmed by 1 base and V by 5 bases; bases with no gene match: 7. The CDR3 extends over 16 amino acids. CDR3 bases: TGTGCCACCAGTGCCACAGGGGGCAGATCGAACACTGAAGCTTTCTTT. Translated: CATSATGGRSNTEAFF.

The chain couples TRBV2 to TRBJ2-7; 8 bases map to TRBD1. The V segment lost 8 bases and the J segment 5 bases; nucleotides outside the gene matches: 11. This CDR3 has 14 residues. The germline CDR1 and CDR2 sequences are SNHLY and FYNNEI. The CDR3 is CASGRTGSSNEQYF. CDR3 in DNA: TGTGCCAGCGGACGGACAGGGAGTTCCAACGAGCAGTACTTC.

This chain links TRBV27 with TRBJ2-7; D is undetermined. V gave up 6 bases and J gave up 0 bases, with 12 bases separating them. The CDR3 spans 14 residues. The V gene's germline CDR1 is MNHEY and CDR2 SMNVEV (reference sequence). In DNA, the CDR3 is TGTGCCAGCAGCAAGAGGCTCCTCTCCTACGAGCAGTACTTC. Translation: CASSKRLLSYEQYF.

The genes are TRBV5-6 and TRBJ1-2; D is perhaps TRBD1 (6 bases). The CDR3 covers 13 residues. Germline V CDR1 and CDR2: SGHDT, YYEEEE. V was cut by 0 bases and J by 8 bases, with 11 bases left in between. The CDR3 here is CASSLGVGTGYTF. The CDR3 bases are TGTGCCAGCAGCTTGGGTGTGGGGACAGGCTACACCTTC.

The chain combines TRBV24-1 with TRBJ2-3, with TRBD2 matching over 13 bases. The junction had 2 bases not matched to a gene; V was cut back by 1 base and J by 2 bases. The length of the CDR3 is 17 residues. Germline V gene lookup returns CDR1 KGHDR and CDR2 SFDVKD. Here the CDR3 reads CATSDFGTSGVTDTQYF. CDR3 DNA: TGTGCCACCAGTGATTTTGGGACTAGCGGGGTCACAGATACGCAGTATTTT.

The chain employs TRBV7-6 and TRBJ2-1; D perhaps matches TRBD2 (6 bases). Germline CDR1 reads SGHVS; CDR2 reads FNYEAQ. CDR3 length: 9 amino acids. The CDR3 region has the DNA TGTGCAGCGGGTTATGAGCAGTTCTTC. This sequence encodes CAAGYEQFF.

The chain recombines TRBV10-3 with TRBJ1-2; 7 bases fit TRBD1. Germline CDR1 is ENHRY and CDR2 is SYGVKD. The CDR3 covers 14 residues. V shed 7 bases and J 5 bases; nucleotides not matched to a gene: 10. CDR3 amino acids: CAITPNQGQYGYTF. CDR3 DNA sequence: TGTGCCATCACCCCGAATCAGGGACAGTATGGCTACACCTTC.

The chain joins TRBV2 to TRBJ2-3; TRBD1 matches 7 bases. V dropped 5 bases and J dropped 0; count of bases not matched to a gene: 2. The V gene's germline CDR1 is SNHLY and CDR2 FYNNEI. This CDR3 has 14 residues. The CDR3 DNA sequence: TGTGCCAGCAGTCAGGGACAGAGCACAGATACGCAGTATTTT. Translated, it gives CASSQGQSTDTQYF.

The CDR3: CASSLGHRETQYF. The CDR3, as DNA: TGTGCCAGCAGCTTAGGACATCGAGAGACCCAGTACTTC. The chain uses TRBV7-2 and TRBJ2-5, with D hard to call. Germline V gene lookup returns CDR1 SGHTA and CDR2 FQGNSA. CDR3 length: 13 amino acids. The germline V and J ends were trimmed by 1 base and 4 bases, with 7 bases remaining between them.

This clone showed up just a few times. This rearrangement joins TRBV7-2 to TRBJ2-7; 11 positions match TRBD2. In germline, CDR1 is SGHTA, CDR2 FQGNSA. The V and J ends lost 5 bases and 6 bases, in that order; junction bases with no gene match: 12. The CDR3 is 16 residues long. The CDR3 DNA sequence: TGTGCCAGCAGCGGCATAGCGGGAGGGCCACCGTCCGAGCAGTACTTC. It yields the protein CASSGIAGGPPSEQYF.

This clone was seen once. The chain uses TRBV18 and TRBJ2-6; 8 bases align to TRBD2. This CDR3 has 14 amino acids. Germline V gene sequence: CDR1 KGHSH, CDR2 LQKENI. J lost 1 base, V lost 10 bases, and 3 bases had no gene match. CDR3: CATGGDSGANVLTF. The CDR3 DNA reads TGTGCCACCGGGGGGGATTCTGGGGCCAACGTCCTGACTTTC.

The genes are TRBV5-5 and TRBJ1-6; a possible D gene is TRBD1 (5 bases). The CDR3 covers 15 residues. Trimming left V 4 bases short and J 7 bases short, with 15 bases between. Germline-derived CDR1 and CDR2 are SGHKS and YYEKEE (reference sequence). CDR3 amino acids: CASSLGLKKNSPLHF. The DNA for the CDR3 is TGTGCCAGCAGCCTGGGACTAAAAAAGAATTCACCCCTCCACTTT. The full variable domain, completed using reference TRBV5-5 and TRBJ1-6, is DAGVTQSPTHLIKTRGQQVTLRCSPISGHKSVSWYQQVLGQGPQFIFQYYEKEERGRGNFPDRFSARQFPNYSSELNVNALLLGDSALYLCASSLGLKKNSPLHFGNGTRLTVT.

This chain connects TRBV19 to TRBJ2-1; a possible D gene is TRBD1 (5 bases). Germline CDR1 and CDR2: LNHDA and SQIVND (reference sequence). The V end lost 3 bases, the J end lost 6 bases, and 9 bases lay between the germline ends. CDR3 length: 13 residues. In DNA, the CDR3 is TGTGCCAGTAGTATGATGCAGGGCAATGAGCAGTTCTTC. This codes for CASSMMQGNEQFF.

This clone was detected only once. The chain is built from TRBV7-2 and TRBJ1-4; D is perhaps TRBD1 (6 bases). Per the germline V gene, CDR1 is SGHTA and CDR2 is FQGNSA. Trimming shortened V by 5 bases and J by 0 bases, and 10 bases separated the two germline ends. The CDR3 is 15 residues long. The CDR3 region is CASSGQSATNEKLFF. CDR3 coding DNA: TGTGCCAGCAGCGGACAGTCTGCAACTAATGAAAAACTGTTTTTT.

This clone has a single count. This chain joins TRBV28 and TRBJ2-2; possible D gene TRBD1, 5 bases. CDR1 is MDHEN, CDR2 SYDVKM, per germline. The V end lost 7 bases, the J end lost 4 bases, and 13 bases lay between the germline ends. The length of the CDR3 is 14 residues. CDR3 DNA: TGTGCCAGCATTACAGGTGGTGTCACCGGGGAGCTGTTTTTT. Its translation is CASITGGVTGELFF.

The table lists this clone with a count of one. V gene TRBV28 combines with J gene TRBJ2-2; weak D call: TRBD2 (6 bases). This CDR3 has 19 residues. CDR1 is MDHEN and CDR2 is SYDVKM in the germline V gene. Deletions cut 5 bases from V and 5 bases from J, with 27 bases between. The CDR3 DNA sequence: TGTGCCAGCAGTCCTTCCACCGGGACTCCCCTCGAGGGGACCGGGGAGCTGTTTTTT. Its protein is CASSPSTGTPLEGTGELFF.

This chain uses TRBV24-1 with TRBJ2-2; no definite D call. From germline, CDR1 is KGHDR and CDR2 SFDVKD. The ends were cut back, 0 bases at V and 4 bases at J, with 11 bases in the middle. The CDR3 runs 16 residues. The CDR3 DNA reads TGTGCCACCAGTGATTTGGGCCTTGGCGGCACCGGGGAGCTGTTTTTT. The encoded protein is CATSDLGLGGTGELFF.

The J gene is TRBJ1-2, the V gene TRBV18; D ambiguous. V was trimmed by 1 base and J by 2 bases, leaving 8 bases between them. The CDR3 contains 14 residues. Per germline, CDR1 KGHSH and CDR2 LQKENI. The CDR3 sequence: CASSPQGENYGYTF. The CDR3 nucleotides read TGTGCCAGCTCACCACAGGGAGAGAACTATGGCTACACCTTC. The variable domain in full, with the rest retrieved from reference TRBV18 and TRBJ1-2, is NAGVMQNPRHLVRRRGQEARLRCSPMKGHSHVYWYRQLPEEGLKFMVYLQKENIIDESGMPKERFSAEFPKEGPSILRIQQVVRGDSAAYFCASSPQGENYGYTFGSGTRLTVV.

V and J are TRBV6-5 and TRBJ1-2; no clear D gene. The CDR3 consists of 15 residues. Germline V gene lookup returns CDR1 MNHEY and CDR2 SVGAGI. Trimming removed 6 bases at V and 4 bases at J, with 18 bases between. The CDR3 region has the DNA TGTGCCAGCAGGGGGAGGACGCCGCCATCCTATGGCTACACCTTC. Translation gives CASRGRTPPSYGYTF.